A single sample is the source of the 22 T cell receptor beta chains below, sequenced in a study of T-cell memory formation after mild COVID-19. TCRdb called the 5' RACE reads again in MiXCR, with one record for every CDR3 protein. The sample includes about 120,000 distinct CDR3 sequences, roughly 15% of them seen just once. The material sequenced was PBMCs or a T cell subset sorted from them (not recorded which). These receptors were obtained from an adult woman who had mild COVID-19 (a few samples of this study predate the infection). Cell type and time point are not known.

This clonotype appeared a few times. V is TRBV29-1 and J is TRBJ1-1; D uncertain. Per germline, CDR1 SQVTM and CDR2 ANQGSEA. The length of the CDR3 is 14 residues. Trimming took 2 bases from V and 1 from J, leaving 11 bases between them. CDR3 DNA sequence: TGCAGCGTTGAATGGGCAGACTCGAACACTGAAGCTTTCTTT. It specifies CSVEWADSNTEAFF.

In its sample, this clonotype was seen a few times. The rearrangement uses TRBV19 and TRBJ1-2; possibly TRBD1 for D (6 bases). This CDR3 has 18 residues. Germline CDR1 LNHDA, CDR2 SQIVND (reference sequence). Deletions cut 3 bases from V and 0 bases from J, with 20 bases between. DNA of the CDR3: TGTGCCAGTAGTATGAGAGGACAGACCCATCAAGCTAACTATGGCTACACCTTC. Protein: CASSMRGQTHQANYGYTF.

CDR3 amino acids: CASVDSGSAGVYEQYF. The CDR3 DNA reads as TGTGCCAGTGTGGATAGCGGGAGTGCGGGGGTCTACGAGCAGTACTTC. V gene TRBV7-9 combines with J gene TRBJ2-7, with 9 bases lining up with TRBD2. Losses at the gene ends were 9 bases for V and 3 bases for J; bases not matched to a gene: 15. Germline V gene sequence: CDR1 SEHNR, CDR2 FQNEAQ (reference sequence). The CDR3 extends over 16 amino acids.

This chain uses TRBV21-1 with TRBJ2-7. TRBV21-1 is marked as a pseudogene. The CDR3 runs to 13 residues. The CDR3 DNA reads TGTGCCAGCAGCAAAGCTCACTCCTACGAGCAGTACTTC. It is translated as CASSKAHSYEQYF.

The chain recombines TRBV7-3 with TRBJ2-1, with 13 bases identical to TRBD2. CDR1 SGHTA and CDR2 FQGTGA come from the germline V gene. The J segment lost 9 bases and the V segment lost 5 bases, leaving 1 base of the junction unmatched. This CDR3 is built from 13 residues. The CDR3 is CASSGLAGVEQFF. The CDR3 DNA is TGTGCCAGCAGCGGACTAGCGGGAGTTGAGCAGTTCTTC.

The J gene is TRBJ2-5, the V gene TRBV7-9; TRBD1 matches 7 bases. Germline V gene lookup returns CDR1 SEHNR and CDR2 FQNEAQ (reference sequence). The length of the CDR3 is 17 residues. The V segment lost 5 bases and the J segment 2 bases; nucleotides outside the gene matches: 14. The CDR3 nucleotides are TGTGCCAGCAGCCCCGGGCACAGGGGAACTGGACAAGAGACCCAGTACTTC. It translates to CASSPGHRGTGQETQYF.

The J gene is TRBJ2-7, the V gene TRBV15; tentative D call: TRBD2 (5 bases). The CDR3 loop spans 16 amino acids. Germline CDR1 LNHNV, CDR2 YYDKDF (reference sequence). V was clipped by 0 bases and J by 4 bases, with 16 bases between them. The CDR3: CATSRDLVGESYEQYF. The CDR3 DNA reads TGTGCCACCAGCAGAGATCTTGTCGGGGAAAGTTACGAGCAGTACTTC.

This chain uses TRBV5-1 with TRBJ1-4; 8 bases map to TRBD1. CDR3 length equals 15 residues. Germline V lookup: CDR1 SGHRS, CDR2 YFSETQ. The J segment lost 8 bases and the V segment lost 3 bases, leaving 9 bases of the junction unmatched. Written as DNA, the CDR3 is TGCGCCAGCAGCTCCGGGAGCGGACAGGGCGAAAAACTGTTTTTT. It encodes CASSSGSGQGEKLFF.

This clonotype was seen more than once but under ten times. Here the CDR3 DNA reads TGCAGTGCTAGAGTCGGGACTAGCGGGAGTCGGGCCAAAAACATTCAGTACTTC. Translated: CSARVGTSGSRAKNIQYF. This sequence joins TRBV20-1 and TRBJ2-4; 14 nucleotides agree with TRBD2. The CDR3 runs 18 residues. The germline gives CDR1 DFQATT, CDR2 SNEGSKA (reference sequence). With V trimmed by 1 base and J by 1 base, 6 bases remained unmatched.

About this clonotype itself: A much larger clone lies one base from this, so it may be a read error. The rearrangement links TRBV11-1 to TRBJ2-2; D perhaps matches TRBD1 (5 bases). Deletions cut 2 bases from V and 6 bases from J, with 7 bases between. This CDR3 is 13 amino acids long. Germline CDR1 SGHAT, CDR2 FQDESV (reference sequence). CDR3 sequence reads: CASSLRGSGELFF. In DNA form, the CDR3 reads TGTGCCAGCAGCTTAAGGGGATCCGGGGAGCTGTTTTTT. Using reference TRBV11-1 and TRBJ2-2 for the parts outside the CDR3, the full variable domain is EAEVAQSPRYKITEKSQAVAFWCDPISGHATLYWYRQILGQGPELLVQFQDESVVDDSQLPKDRFSAERLKGVDSTLKIQPAELGDSAMYLCASSLRGSGELFFGEGSRLTVL.

The CDR3 region is CASSGLSGTDTQYF. The DNA for the CDR3 is TGTGCCAGTAGCGGATTGTCAGGCACAGATACGCAGTATTTT. This sequence joins TRBV19 and TRBJ2-3; D is undetermined. The V gene's germline CDR1 is LNHDA and CDR2 SQIVND (reference sequence). There are 14 residues in the CDR3. With 6 bases removed from V and 1 base from J, the gap between germline ends came to 11 bases.

V gene TRBV7-9 combines with J gene TRBJ1-1; weak D call: TRBD1 (5 bases). Trimming took 0 bases from V and 1 from J, leaving 6 bases between them. Germline V gene lookup returns CDR1 SEHNR and CDR2 FQNEAQ (reference sequence). The length of the CDR3 is 14 residues. Written as DNA, the CDR3 is TGTGCCAGCAGCTTAGCGGGGGGGAACACTGAAGCTTTCTTT. It encodes CASSLAGGNTEAFF. Full variable domain (rest looked up from reference TRBV7-9 and TRBJ1-1): DTGVSQNPRHKITKRGQNVTFRCDPISEHNRLYWYRQTLGQGPEFLTYFQNEAQLEKSRLLSDRFSAERPKGSFSTLEIQRTEQGDSAMYLCASSLAGGNTEAFFGQGTRLTVV.

This clonotype was counted between two and nine times. The chain couples TRBV7-2 to TRBJ2-7, with 7 bases lining up with TRBD2. This CDR3 region has 15 residues. V lost 5 bases to trimming and J lost 2 bases; unmatched junction nucleotides: 9. Germline V gene sequence: CDR1 SGHTA, CDR2 FQGNSA. The CDR3 region is CASSPGLAVTYEQYF. Here the CDR3 DNA reads TGTGCCAGCAGCCCCGGGCTAGCGGTGACCTACGAGCAGTACTTC.

In DNA form, the CDR3 reads TGCGCCAGCAGCTTGGTTGGCAGCTCGAACACCGGGGAGCTGTTTTTT. This encodes CASSLVGSSNTGELFF. The chain carries TRBV5-1 and TRBJ2-2, with D unresolved. Germline-derived CDR1 and CDR2 are SGHRS and YFSETQ. The CDR3 is 16 residues long. V was clipped by 0 bases and J by 0 bases, with 9 bases between them.

This clonotype has just a few counts. The junction differs from germline at one of its ends, possibly a read error. The chain is built from TRBV7-7 and TRBJ2-3, with 12 positions matching TRBD2. Germline assignment: CDR1 SSHAT and CDR2 FNYEAQ (reference sequence). CDR3 length equals 16 residues. Here the CDR3 reads CASSPTSGRRTDTQYF. The CDR3 bases are TGTGCTAGCAGCCCGACTAGCGGGAGAAGGACAGATACGCAGTATTTT.

In its sample, this clonotype was seen a few times. The genes are TRBV6-4 and TRBJ2-3; 8 bases are a match to TRBD2. V shed 6 bases and J 4 bases; nucleotides not matched to a gene: 3. CDR3 length equals 13 residues. The germline V gene has CDR1 MRHNA and CDR2 SNTAGT. CDR3 nucleotides: TGTGCCAGCAGCGGGGGGGCCGCAGATACGCAGTATTTT. This codes for CASSGGAADTQYF.

This clonotype occurred a few times. The rearrangement links TRBV12-3 or TRBV12-4 to TRBJ2-3; tentatively, D is TRBD1 (5 bases). Trimming stripped 3 bases from V and 14 bases from J, with 15 bases between. The CDR3 totals 12 residues. Written as DNA, the CDR3 is TGTGCCAGCAGTTTTCCGGCAGGGCCCCTGTATTTT. Its protein is CASSFPAGPLYF.

The table lists this clonotype with a few counts. The chain uses TRBV12-3 or TRBV12-4 and TRBJ2-3; no firm D call. The CDR3 is 12 residues long. V was trimmed by 6 bases and J by 0 bases, leaving 4 bases between them. This CDR3 reads CASRQSTDTQYF. The CDR3 DNA follows: TGTGCCAGCAGACAGAGCACAGATACGCAGTATTTT.

This clonotype was seen a handful of times. The chain uses TRBV7-3 and TRBJ2-1, with 7 bases aligning to TRBD1. The CDR3 runs 14 residues. Trimming cost V 4 bases and J 5 bases; bases outside gene matches: 5. Germline values: CDR1 SGHTA, CDR2 FQGTGA. CDR3 sequence reads: CASSSQGTNNEQFF. DNA for the CDR3: TGTGCCAGCAGCTCACAGGGGACAAACAATGAGCAGTTCTTC.

V gene TRBV5-6 combines with J gene TRBJ1-5, with TRBD1 as a possible D gene (5 bases). The CDR3 is 13 residues long. Germline CDR1 is SGHDT and CDR2 is YYEEEE. V was clipped by 5 bases and J by 4 bases, with 10 bases between them. The CDR3 DNA follows: TGTGCCAGCAGTCCGGGGGGAAATCAGCCCCAGCATTTT. Encoded protein: CASSPGGNQPQHF. Drawing the rest from reference TRBV5-6 and TRBJ1-5, the complete variable domain is DAGVTQSPTHLIKTRGQQVTLRCSPKSGHDTVSWYQQALGQGPQFIFQYYEEEERQRGNFPDRFSGHQFPNYSSELNVNALLLGDSALYLCASSPGGNQPQHFGDGTRLSIL.

This clonotype was seen once. The V and J genes are TRBV29-1 and TRBJ2-7; 10 bases match TRBD1. V lost 4 bases, J lost 5 bases, and 2 bases stayed unmatched. Per the germline V gene, CDR1 is SQVTM and CDR2 is ANQGSEA. There are 12 residues in the CDR3. The CDR3 loop reads CSVGTGGNEQYF. The CDR3 nucleotides read TGCAGCGTTGGGACAGGGGGTAACGAGCAGTACTTC.

This clonotype was seen at least ten times. The chain joins TRBV5-1 to TRBJ2-6; possibly TRBD1 for D (6 bases). The CDR3 has 16 residues. V lost 4 bases and J lost 0, with 11 bases in between. Germline loops: CDR1 SGHRS, CDR2 YFSETQ. CDR3 sequence reads: CASSRGTASGANVLTF. In DNA form, the CDR3 reads TGCGCCAGCAGCAGGGGGACCGCCTCTGGGGCCAACGTCCTGACTTTC.